This T cell receptor (beta chain) was recovered during a study of type 1 and type 2 diabetes patients. Study-wide findings and caveats: Type 2 diabetes repertoires were more diverse than type 1 diabetes repertoires. Between type 2 diabetes and control samples, V and J usage averaged roughly 0.97 correlation.

For this clonotype: Its antigen is unknown.

Trimming removed 5 bases at V and 4 bases at J, with 18 bases between. The CDR3 runs 15 residues. Germline V gives CDR1 MNHEY, CDR2 SMNVEV (reference sequence). All diabetic donors were classified as either type 1 or type 2 diabetes. PCR was run on genomic DNA. Multiplex PCR with 30 forward and 13 reverse primers amplified the TCR beta CDR3. MiXCR was run by TCRdb on the multiplex PCR reads, yielding one entry per CDR3 protein. The sample lists 250,000 to 300,000 distinct CDR3 sequences; more than 45% were seen once. Sample: peripheral blood mononuclear cells (PBMCs). The TCR was taken from a man aged 18-30 years with type 2 diabetes. The J gene is TRBJ2-7, the V gene TRBV27; either TRBD1 or TRBD2 may fit D (5 bases each). The CDR3 nucleotides are TGTGCCAGCAGTGTCACGTGGGACCCCAAGTACGAGCAGTACTTC. This encodes CASSVTWDPKYEQYF.